This TCR beta chain was captured in a study of T cell repertoires in cytomegalovirus infection. Turning to the study itself: Public TCR beta signatures provided an indication of both CMV infection and a matching HLA type. Whole-study results and caveats: People with CMV and the relevant HLA were identified by cumulative public TCR beta family frequency. Clonotypes of TCR beta that were HLA-C-restricted and CMV-specific dominated the ex vivo response.

TCRdb reanalysed the reads using MiXCR and keeps one entry per CDR3 protein. The sample holds 900,000 to 950,000 distinct CDR3 sequences, approximately 33% seen once. Points on this clonotype: The antigen is unknown.

CDR3 length: 16 amino acids. V gave up 4 bases and J gave up 1 base; unmatched junction bases: 6. The clonotype originates from a human donor in good health (CMV status not recorded). Some clones in this sample may be carry-over from other donors' samples. This chain uses TRBV12-3 or TRBV12-4 with TRBJ2-1; 8 bases are a match to TRBD2. This sample comprised cultured CD8+ T cells from PBMCs, obtained from culture after CMV antigen stimulation. Here the CDR3 DNA reads TGTGCCAGCAGTTCCCCGGGGGGGGAATCCTACAATGAGCAGTTCTTC. Its translation is CASSSPGGESYNEQFF.